The TCR beta chain described here comes from a study of blood T cell repertoires in COVID-19. In Seattle, patients joined the study during active infection and were tracked longitudinally. This CDR3 is built from 12 residues. With 0 bases removed from V and 8 bases from J, the gap between germline ends came to 6 bases. Germline CDR1 and CDR2: SGDLS and YYNGEE. In the study's own analysis: The authors estimated nucleated cell counts from reference gene primer amplification. Sequenced by immunoSEQ multiplex PCR; TCRdb stores in-frame clones only, minus some. The DNA was the basis for D and trimming; V, J and clone size are from that table. Of 150,000 to 200,000 clones detected, less than 85% appear once; the ten largest clones hold about 7.7%.

This TCR was recovered from a woman in her thirties or forties with COVID-19, enrolled during active disease. Sequencing was done on a sample of peripheral blood. The rearrangement links TRBV9 to TRBJ2-1, with no clear D. The CDR3 is CASSVGAYEQFF. CDR3 bases: TGTGCCAGCAGCGTAGGGGCCTATGAGCAGTTCTTC.